This is a list of T cell receptor beta chains from one sample in a study of cytomegalovirus exposure and HLA in healthy donors. Assay: immunoSEQ multiplex PCR; the TCRdb copy retains only in-frame clones and omits some. Of fewer than 200,000 clones listed, roughly 85% are singletons. The specimen was PBMCs. These receptors were obtained from a male donor in good health and CMV-seronegative. Both conserved end residues are part of each CDR3. The D gene is left open where the match is weak. Size values are once, few and many counts, or a class for expanded clones, and some rows have none.

d_gene: TRBD2; v_gene: TRBV9; abundance: .; j_gene: TRBJ2-5; CDR3nt: TGTGCCAGCAGCCCGAGACTAGCGGGGCGATCGGAGACCCAGTACTTC; CDR3aa: CASSPRLAGRSETQYF
d_gene: .; v_gene: TRBV7-9; abundance: once; j_gene: TRBJ2-7; CDR3nt: TGTGCCAGCAGCGCCACATTGCCCTACGAGCAGTACTTC; CDR3aa: CASSATLPYEQYF
d_gene: .; v_gene: TRBV7-2; abundance: once; j_gene: TRBJ1-6; CDR3nt: TGTGCCAGCAGCCAGACACTGGGGCCCGTATCCTTT; CDR3aa: CASSQTLGPVSF
d_gene: TRBD2; v_gene: TRBV9; abundance: once; j_gene: TRBJ2-2; CDR3nt: TGTGCCAGCAGCGGACCCGGGACTAGCGGTTATGCGAACACCGGGGAGCTGTTTTTT; CDR3aa: CASSGPGTSGYANTGELFF
d_gene: TRBD2; v_gene: TRBV7-3; abundance: .; j_gene: TRBJ2-3; CDR3nt: TGTGCCAGCAGCACCGGACTAGCGGGAGGGGGCACAGATACGCAGTATTTT; CDR3aa: CASSTGLAGGGTDTQYF
d_gene: .; v_gene: TRBV4-1; abundance: .; j_gene: TRBJ2-1; CDR3nt: TGCGCCAGCAGCCAAGAAACCTTTCGGGGTGAGCAGTTCTTC; CDR3aa: CASSQETFRGEQFF
d_gene: .; v_gene: TRBV2; abundance: .; j_gene: TRBJ1-3; CDR3nt: TGTGCCAGCAGCGAGGGCAGAGTTTCTGGAAACACCATATATTTT; CDR3aa: CASSEGRVSGNTIYF
d_gene: .; v_gene: TRBV7-3; abundance: .; j_gene: TRBJ2-7; CDR3nt: TGTGCCAGCAGCTTATCCCGCGGCCCAACCTACGAGCAGTACTTC; CDR3aa: CASSLSRGPTYEQYF
d_gene: TRBD2; v_gene: TRBV6-1; abundance: .; j_gene: TRBJ2-1; CDR3nt: TGTGCCAGCAGAGAGACTAGCGCCCCTTACAATGAGCAGTTCTTC; CDR3aa: CASRETSAPYNEQFF
d_gene: .; v_gene: TRBV6-5; abundance: .; j_gene: TRBJ2-2; CDR3nt: TGTGCCAGCAGCCATAGTTACACCGGGGAGCTGTTTTTT; CDR3aa: CASSHSYTGELFF